Sequencing of this T cell receptor (beta chain) was carried out in a study of OX40 agonist ivuxolimab in advanced cancers. Study details: Two patients with cutaneous melanoma and one with hepatocellular carcinoma, three in total, showed partial responses.

In the case of this clone: As yet, its antigen is unknown.

Sequencing was performed with immunoSEQ multiplex PCR; in TCRdb, only in-frame clones are kept and a portion is missing. The data show about 64,000 clones, roughly 86% seen once. The study, taken as a whole, reports: Clones of CD4+ and CD8+ blood T cells grew by week 6 at doses of 0.1 to 3.0 mg/kg.

CDR1 is MDHEN, CDR2 SYDVKM, per germline. V trimming: 5 bases; J trimming: 5 bases; junction bases outside the gene matches: 12. This CDR3 region has 16 residues. This sample comprised CD4+ or CD8+ T cells sorted from blood, obtained in a trial of the OX40 agonist ivuxolimab. This clonotype was sampled from an adult with an advanced solid tumor such as melanoma, head and neck, liver or kidney cancer. The gene calls are TRBV28 and TRBJ2-7; TRBD1 matches at 10 bases. CDR3 DNA: TGTGCCAGCAGTCCTACCTCGGAGGACAGGGGGAACGAGCAGTACTTC. Amino acid sequence: CASSPTSEDRGNEQYF.